These 23 T cell receptor beta chains share one sample of origin, sequenced in a study of OX40 agonist ivuxolimab in advanced cancers. Clones were sequenced by immunoSEQ multiplex PCR, and TCRdb holds only the in-frame ones, with some missing. Of around 67,000 clones in the sample, almost 85% were seen once. The sequenced sample was CD4+ or CD8+ T cells sorted from blood, obtained in a trial of the OX40 agonist ivuxolimab. These receptor sequences come from an adult with an advanced solid tumor such as melanoma, head and neck, liver or kidney cancer.

J is TRBJ2-3 and V is TRBV7-9; a possible D gene is TRBD1 (6 bases). Trimming removed 5 bases at V and 0 bases at J, with 12 bases between. The CDR3 runs 15 residues. CDR1 is SEHNR and CDR2 is FQNEAQ in the germline V gene (reference sequence). Written as DNA, the CDR3 is TGTGCCAGCAGCCAGGACAGTTTTAGCACAGATACGCAGTATTTT. Protein: CASSQDSFSTDTQYF.

The rearrangement links TRBV5-1 to TRBJ2-5, with unresolved D. Trimming pared 1 base from V and 1 base from J, leaving 5 bases between. The CDR3 spans 13 residues. Germline V CDR1 and CDR2: SGHRS, YFSETQ. Written as DNA, the CDR3 is TGCGCCAGCAGCTTGACCCCCCAAGAGACCCAGTACTTC. This translates into CASSLTPQETQYF.

The chain is built from TRBV19 and TRBJ1-2; tentative D call: TRBD1 (5 bases). The CDR3 has 14 amino acids. The V end lost 6 bases, the J end lost 0 bases, and 11 bases lay between the germline ends. Germline CDR1 LNHDA, CDR2 SQIVND (reference sequence). The CDR3 DNA is TGTGCCAGTAGGCCGGGACGGACTAACTATGGCTACACCTTC. This translates into CASRPGRTNYGYTF.

The chain is built from TRBV5-1 and TRBJ2-3, with a weak D call TRBD2 (5 bases). The CDR3 covers 14 residues. Germline V gives CDR1 SGHRS, CDR2 YFSETQ. The ends were cut back, 4 bases at V and 11 bases at J, with 20 bases in the middle. CDR3 nucleotides: TGCGCCAGCAGCGACCCCTTGCGGGCTGACGGGCAGTATTTT. Protein: CASSDPLRADGQYF. Filled out from reference TRBV5-1 and TRBJ2-3, the complete variable domain reads KAGVTQTPRYLIKTRGQQVTLSCSPISGHRSVSWYQQTPGQGLQFLFEYFSETQRNKGNFPGRFSGRQFSNSRSEMNVSTLELGDSALYLCASSDPLRADGQYFGPGTRLTVL.

CDR3 region: CASSLKQRQETQYF. As DNA, the CDR3 is TGTGCCAGCAGCTTGAAGCAACGCCAAGAGACCCAGTACTTC. The V and J genes are TRBV5-4 and TRBJ2-5; D gene unclear. Germline V CDR1 and CDR2: SGHNT, YYREEE (reference sequence). The CDR3 has 14 residues. Trimming took 1 base from V and 1 from J, leaving 8 bases between them.

The chain recombines TRBV2 with TRBJ2-2; the D is unclear. This CDR3 region has 12 residues. Germline loops: CDR1 SNHLY, CDR2 FYNNEI. V was clipped by 6 bases and J by 4 bases, with 6 bases between them. CDR3 loop: CASRVRTGELFF. DNA of the CDR3: TGTGCCAGCAGGGTTCGCACCGGGGAGCTGTTTTTT.

The chain couples TRBV5-1 to TRBJ1-2, with 8 bases that match TRBD1. CDR3 length: 16 residues. Germline lookup yields CDR1 SGHRS and CDR2 YFSETQ. V lost 1 base, J lost 1 base, and 6 bases stayed unmatched. This CDR3 is CASSLRITGGNYGYTF. As DNA, the CDR3 is TGCGCCAGCAGCTTGCGCATTACAGGGGGTAACTATGGCTACACCTTC.

The chain is built from TRBV5-1 and TRBJ2-7, with 9 bases aligning to TRBD1. CDR1 and CDR2 (germline): SGHRS, YFSETQ. This CDR3 is 16 amino acids long. V dropped 0 bases and J dropped 4; count of bases not matched to a gene: 8. In DNA form, the CDR3 reads TGCGCCAGCAGCTTGGCCCCGGGACAGGGATGGTACGAGCAGTACTTC. Translated: CASSLAPGQGWYEQYF.

This chain connects TRBV29-1 to TRBJ2-7; TRBD2 matches at 8 bases. Germline CDR1 and CDR2: SQVTM and ANQGSEA. This CDR3 region has 13 residues. Trimming removed 7 bases from V and 5 bases from J; junction bases left unmatched: 10. CDR3 DNA sequence: TGCAGCGCCTCGTCGGGGGGGATGGACGAGCAGTACTTC. It encodes CSASSGGMDEQYF.

The CDR3 bases are TGTGCCAGCAGTTATGCCCCGGGACAGTCCGAGCAGTACTTC. This gives the protein CASSYAPGQSEQYF. This chain uses TRBV7-3 with TRBJ2-7, with 7 bases identical to TRBD1. CDR1 SGHTA and CDR2 FQGTGA come from the germline V gene. The CDR3 contains 14 residues. V dropped 6 bases and J dropped 6; count of bases not matched to a gene: 11.

The rearrangement uses TRBV7-9 and TRBJ1-6; D is possibly TRBD1 (6 bases). The V and J ends lost 3 bases and 0 bases respectively, with 6 bases between them. Germline lookup yields CDR1 SEHNR and CDR2 FQNEAQ (reference sequence). The CDR3 has 15 residues. CDR3 sequence (DNA): TGTGCCAGCAGCTTGGACAGCTCCTATAATTCACCCCTCCACTTT. As protein: CASSLDSSYNSPLHF.

The chain is built from TRBV15 and TRBJ2-1; D uncertain. Per germline, CDR1 LNHNV and CDR2 YYDKDF (reference sequence). This CDR3 comprises 15 residues. The V and J ends lost 5 bases and 10 bases respectively, with 21 bases between them. The CDR3 bases are TGTGCCACCAGCTCCGTCCATACGCACCAACGGGAGCAGTTCTTC. As protein: CATSSVHTHQREQFF.

This clone showed up just once. The chain employs TRBV6-5 and TRBJ2-5, with D unclear. The end of the DNA is better explained by TRBJ2-7, so the J call may be wrong. CDR1 and CDR2 from the germline V gene are MNHEY and SVGAGI. The CDR3 is 12 residues long. CDR3 in DNA: TGTGCCAGCAGAGGAGCTCCCTACGAGCAGTACTTC. Residues: CASRGAPYEQYF.

The genes are TRBV7-9 and TRBJ2-7, with D possibly matching TRBD1 (6 bases). The V gene lost 0 bases and the J gene lost 5 bases, with 11 bases spanning the gap. Germline V gene lookup returns CDR1 SEHNR and CDR2 FQNEAQ (reference sequence). The CDR3 covers 14 residues. DNA of the CDR3: TGTGCCAGCAGCTTAGCGGGGGCGAGGGACGAGCAGTACTTC. The encoded protein is CASSLAGARDEQYF.

About this clone itself: Germline is not matched at one junction end, which may reflect a read error. The rearrangement joins TRBV7-3 to TRBJ2-1; D gene ambiguous. The CDR3 loop spans 17 amino acids. Germline CDR1 SGHTA, CDR2 FQGTGA. As DNA, the CDR3 is TGTGCCAGCAGTCCCTACCCAGGCCTGACGTCCTCCAATGAGCAGTTCTTC. Protein product: CASSPYPGLTSSNEQFF.

This chain connects TRBV7-2 to TRBJ1-1; D is perhaps TRBD1 (5 bases). The germline CDR1 and CDR2 sequences are SGHTA and FQGNSA. The V end was cut by 6 bases, the J end by 1 base, with 12 bases between. The CDR3 has 14 residues. The CDR3 sequence: CASRVLGRNTEAFF. As DNA, the CDR3 is TGTGCCAGCAGGGTCCTGGGACGGAACACTGAAGCTTTCTTT.

This chain joins TRBV5-1 and TRBJ2-6; no clear D. Germline assignment: CDR1 SGHRS and CDR2 YFSETQ. V was clipped by 0 bases and J by 0 bases, with 7 bases between them. The CDR3 runs 16 residues. The CDR3 coding sequence is TGCGCCAGCAGCTTGGGTCCCCTCTCTGGGGCCAACGTCCTGACTTTC. It codes for CASSLGPLSGANVLTF.

The gene calls are TRBV5-4 and TRBJ1-1; no definite D call. Germline values: CDR1 SGHNT, CDR2 YYREEE (reference sequence). Trimming took off 4 bases at V and 0 bases at J, with 16 bases between the two ends. The CDR3 is made up of 16 amino acids. The CDR3 coding sequence is TGTGCCAGCAGCGGGCCGACTCGTGCTATGAACACTGAAGCTTTCTTT. The encoded protein is CASSGPTRAMNTEAFF.

The V gene is TRBV9, the J gene TRBJ1-2; D remains ambiguous. The V gene lost 2 bases and the J gene lost 4 bases, with 15 bases spanning the gap. CDR3 size: 15 residues. Germline CDR1 is SGDLS and CDR2 is YYNGEE. The CDR3 protein is CASSVDLDTRYGYTF. The CDR3 DNA reads as TGTGCCAGCAGCGTGGACCTCGACACCCGCTATGGCTACACCTTC.

This clone was seen a handful of times. The chain employs TRBV5-4 and TRBJ1-2; D gene unclear. Germline CDR1 and CDR2: SGHNT and YYREEE (reference sequence). This CDR3 is built from 14 residues. Trimming removed 1 base from V and 1 base from J, with 8 bases in between. CDR3 in amino acids: CASSLSGVNYGYTF. The CDR3 DNA sequence: TGTGCCAGCAGCTTGTCTGGGGTTAACTATGGCTACACCTTC.

This rearrangement joins TRBV4-2 to TRBJ2-1, with 7 bases aligning to TRBD2. The CDR3 totals 14 residues. Trimming took 4 bases from V and 6 from J; bases not matched to a gene: 6. The germline V gene has CDR1 LGHNA and CDR2 YNFKEQ. This CDR3 reads CASSPVSGGNEQFF. In nucleotides, the CDR3 is TGTGCCAGCAGCCCCGTGTCGGGAGGCAATGAGCAGTTCTTC.

In its sample, this clone was seen a few times. The sample holds other DNA sequences that translate to the same CDR3. The chain recombines TRBV5-6 with TRBJ1-6; D unclear. Germline CDR1 reads SGHDT; CDR2 reads YYEEEE. V dropped 4 bases and J dropped 10 bases, with 12 bases sitting between them. The CDR3 sequence is 13 residues long. Here the CDR3 DNA reads TGTGCCAGCAGCCTGGAGGGTGGGTCACCCCTCCACTTT. Protein: CASSLEGGSPLHF.

The chain has TRBV27 and TRBJ2-3; D might be TRBD2 (6 bases). CDR3 size: 15 residues. Trimming took off 6 bases at V and 2 bases at J, with 15 bases between the two ends. Germline V CDR1 and CDR2: MNHEY, SMNVEV (reference sequence). DNA for the CDR3: TGTGCCAGCAGGGAAGCGGGTCGCTACACAGATACGCAGTATTTT. This translates into CASREAGRYTDTQYF.